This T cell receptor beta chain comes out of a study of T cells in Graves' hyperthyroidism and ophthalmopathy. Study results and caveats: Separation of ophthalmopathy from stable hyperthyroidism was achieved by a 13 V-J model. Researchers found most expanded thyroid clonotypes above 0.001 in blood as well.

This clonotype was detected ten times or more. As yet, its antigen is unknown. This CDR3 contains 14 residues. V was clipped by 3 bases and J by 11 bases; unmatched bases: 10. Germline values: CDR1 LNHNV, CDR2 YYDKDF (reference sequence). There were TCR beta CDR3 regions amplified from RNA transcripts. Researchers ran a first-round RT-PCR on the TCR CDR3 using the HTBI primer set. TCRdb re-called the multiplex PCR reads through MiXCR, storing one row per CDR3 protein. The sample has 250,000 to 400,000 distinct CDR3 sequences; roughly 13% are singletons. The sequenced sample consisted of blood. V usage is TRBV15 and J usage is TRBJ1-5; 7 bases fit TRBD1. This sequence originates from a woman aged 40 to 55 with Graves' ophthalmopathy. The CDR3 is CATSSRQGLRTQHF. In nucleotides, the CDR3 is TGTGCCACCAGCAGTCGACAGGGCCTCAGGACCCAGCATTTT. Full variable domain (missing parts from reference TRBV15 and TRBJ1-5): DAMVIQNPRYQVTQFGKPVTLSCSQTLNHNVMYWYQQKSSQAPKLLFHYYDKDFNNEADTPDNFQSRRPNTSFCFLDIRSPGLGDTAMYLCATSSRQGLRTQHFGDGTRLSIL.